The T cell receptor (beta chain) under discussion was sequenced for a study of human T cells and chemical hapten exposure. Turning to the study itself: The patients, most of them female, presented with alopecia areata, totalis or universalis.

General observations from the study: No change in TCRs above 1 in 1000 frequency was produced by DPC sensitization.

TCRdb itself ran the RACE reads through MiXCR, one entry per CDR3 protein. This table has 50,000 to 65,000 distinct CDR3 sequences, around 7% appearing once. This sample's time point: pre-sensitization, week 0. Treatment: therapeutic diphenylcyclopropenone sensitization with weekly scalp DPC. The V gene's germline CDR1 is MGHRA and CDR2 YSYEKL. The junction had 7 bases not matched to a gene; V was cut back by 1 base and J by 5 bases. The CDR3 covers 16 residues. Worth noting for this clonotype: Its target is not known.

The J gene is TRBJ2-4, the V gene TRBV4-1; 8 positions agree with TRBD2. This TCR was sampled from a woman aged 30 to 39 with alopecia areata. Some clones in this sample may be carry-over from other donors' samples. The sample was whole blood, taken in connection with sensitization to the hapten diphenylcyclopropenone (DPC). CDR3 DNA sequence: TGCGCCAGCAGCCAAGCGGGAGGGCGGGGGGAAAACATTCAGTACTTC. Protein sequence: CASSQAGGRGENIQYF.